These 5 T cell receptor beta chains came from one sample sequenced in a study of regulatory T cells in long-lasting Graves disease. Time point defined: newly diagnosed GD, antithyroid drugs for less than 3 months. After RNA was extracted from PBMCs, the TCR library was made from it. Both iRepertoire HTBI primers and Arm-PCR of CDR3 regions were used to build the TCR beta libraries. TCRdb reprocessed the multiplex PCR reads with MiXCR, giving one entry per CDR3 protein. The table shows some 500,000 distinct CDR3 sequences, with around an eighth occurring only once. The same data also went into a second study, on T cells in Graves' hyperthyroidism and ophthalmopathy.

Specimen: peripheral blood mononuclear cells (PBMCs), collected at new diagnosis, from a patient treated with antithyroid drugs. The receptors here all came from a man aged 25 to 45 with Graves disease.

This clonotype was observed at least ten times. The V gene is TRBV29-1, the J gene TRBJ2-7, with 7 positions matching TRBD1. The CDR3 sequence is 14 residues long. Trimming took 6 bases from V and 7 from J; bases not matched to a gene: 15. CDR1 is SQVTM and CDR2 is ANQGSEA in the germline V gene. The CDR3 loop reads CSVVLQGSIIEQYF. Here the CDR3 DNA reads TGCAGCGTGGTACTACAGGGGTCGATTATAGAGCAGTACTTC.

This clonotype was detected many times. The chain recombines TRBV3-1 with TRBJ2-7; weak D call: TRBD2 (6 bases). CDR3 length: 16 amino acids. V lost 0 bases and J 2 bases, leaving 14 bases between the germline ends. The germline V gene has CDR1 LGHDT and CDR2 YNNKEL (reference sequence). The CDR3 sequence: CASSQDGGSGAYEQYF. CDR3 nucleotides: TGTGCCAGCAGCCAAGACGGGGGTAGCGGCGCCTACGAGCAGTACTTC.

The chain joins TRBV20-1 to TRBJ1-5, with D possibly being TRBD1 (5 bases). The CDR3 sequence is 12 residues long. V gave up 3 bases and J gave up 7 bases, with 10 bases separating them. Germline lookup yields CDR1 DFQATT and CDR2 SNEGSKA (reference sequence). The CDR3 DNA reads TGCAGTGCTAGTTACTGGGGGCAGCCCCAGCATTTT. Amino acids: CSASYWGQPQHF.

This clonotype was recorded many times. The chain couples TRBV19 to TRBJ2-7, with TRBD1 as a possible D gene (5 bases). V dropped 6 bases and J dropped 4 bases, with 19 bases sitting between them. The CDR3 covers 15 residues. The germline V gene has CDR1 LNHDA and CDR2 SQIVND (reference sequence). The CDR3 sequence is CASRGWSERGYEQYF. The DNA for the CDR3 is TGTGCCAGTAGGGGGTGGAGTGAAAGGGGTTACGAGCAGTACTTC.

This clonotype was seen many times. Relative to the germline gene, one junction end is altered; a read error may explain this. The rearrangement joins TRBV7-7 to TRBJ1-5; no clear D gene. Germline assignment: CDR1 SSHAT and CDR2 FNYEAQ (reference sequence). CDR3 length: 16 residues. The CDR3, as DNA: TGTGCTAGCAGCCCCCCCCGGCGGGGTGTAGGAGAGCCCCAGCATTTT. Amino acid sequence: CASSPPRRGVGEPQHF.